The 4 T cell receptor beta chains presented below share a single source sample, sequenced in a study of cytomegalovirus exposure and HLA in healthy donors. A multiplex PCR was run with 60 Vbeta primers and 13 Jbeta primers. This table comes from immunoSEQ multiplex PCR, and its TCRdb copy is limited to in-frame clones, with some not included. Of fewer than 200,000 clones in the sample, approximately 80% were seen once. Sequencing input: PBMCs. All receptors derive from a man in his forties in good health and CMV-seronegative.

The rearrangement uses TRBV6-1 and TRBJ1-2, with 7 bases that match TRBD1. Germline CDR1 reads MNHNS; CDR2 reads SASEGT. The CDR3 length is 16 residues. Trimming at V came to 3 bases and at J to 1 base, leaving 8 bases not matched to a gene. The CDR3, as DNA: TGTGCCAGCAGTGATTTTGTGGGACAGCGTAACTATGGCTACACCTTC. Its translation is CASSDFVGQRNYGYTF.

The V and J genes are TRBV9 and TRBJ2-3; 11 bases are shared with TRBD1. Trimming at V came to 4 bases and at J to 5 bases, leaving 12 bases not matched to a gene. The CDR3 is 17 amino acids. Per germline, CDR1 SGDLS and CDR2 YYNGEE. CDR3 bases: TGTGCCAGCAGCCCCGGGACAGGGGGGACTACCGGAGATACGCAGTATTTT. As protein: CASSPGTGGTTGDTQYF. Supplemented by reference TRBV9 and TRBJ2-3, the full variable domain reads DSGVTQTPKHLITATGQRVTLRCSPRSGDLSVYWYQQSLDQGLQFLIQYYNGEERAKGNILERFSAQQFPDLHSELNLSSLELGDSALYFCASSPGTGGTTGDTQYFGPGTRLTVL.

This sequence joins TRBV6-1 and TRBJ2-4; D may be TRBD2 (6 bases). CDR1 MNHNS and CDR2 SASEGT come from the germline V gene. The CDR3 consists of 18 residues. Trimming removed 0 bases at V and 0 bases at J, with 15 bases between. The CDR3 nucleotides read TGTGCCAGCAGTGAAGCCCCATCGTGGGGGGTAGCCAAAAACATTCAGTACTTC. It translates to CASSEAPSWGVAKNIQYF.

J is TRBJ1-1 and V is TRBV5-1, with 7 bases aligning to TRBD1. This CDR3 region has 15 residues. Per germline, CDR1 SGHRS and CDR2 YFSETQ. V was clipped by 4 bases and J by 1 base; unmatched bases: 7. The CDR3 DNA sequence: TGCGCCAGCAGCGGGACCGGGACAGAGAACACTGAAGCTTTCTTT. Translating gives CASSGTGTENTEAFF. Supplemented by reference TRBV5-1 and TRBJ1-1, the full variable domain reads KAGVTQTPRYLIKTRGQQVTLSCSPISGHRSVSWYQQTPGQGLQFLFEYFSETQRNKGNFPGRFSGRQFSNSRSEMNVSTLELGDSALYLCASSGTGTENTEAFFGQGTRLTVV.